Presented here are 9 T cell receptor beta chains from one specimen sequenced in a study of cytomegalovirus exposure and HLA in healthy donors. Use of 60 Vbeta and 13 Jbeta primers characterized the PCR. Method: immunoSEQ multiplex PCR; TCRdb's copy keeps in-frame clones and lacks some. Here the sample spans under 90,000 clones, 77% being singletons. Material for sequencing was PBMCs. These receptors all come from a man aged 45 to 65 in good health and CMV-seropositive.

Worth noting for this clone: The junction does not match germline at one end; this may be a read error. The chain links TRBV11-3 to TRBJ2-6, with 7 bases aligning to TRBD2. CDR1 is SGHNT, CDR2 YENEEA, per germline. The CDR3 has 18 amino acids. The CDR3 nucleotides read TGTGCCAGCAGCTTAGATCGGGACTATCCTACTGGGGCCAACGGCCTGACTTTC. Translation: CASSLDRDYPTGANGLTF.

The chain has TRBV27 and TRBJ2-5, with D tentatively TRBD2 (5 bases). The CDR3 is 14 residues long. The ends were cut back, 3 bases at V and 5 bases at J, with 13 bases in the middle. Germline CDR1 is MNHEY and CDR2 is SMNVEV (reference sequence). The CDR3 reads CASSFGGPSETQYF. DNA for the CDR3: TGTGCCAGCAGTTTCGGAGGCCCATCGGAGACCCAGTACTTC.

J is TRBJ2-7 and V is TRBV25-1, with D possibly matching TRBD2 (6 bases). The V gene's germline CDR1 is MGHDK and CDR2 SYGVNS. Trimming took off 4 bases at V and 10 bases at J, with 14 bases between the two ends. This CDR3 comprises 12 residues. DNA of the CDR3: TGTGCCAGCAGTGCAAACGGAGGGTCTCAGTACTTC. Residues: CASSANGGSQYF.

The chain has TRBV19 and TRBJ2-1; D is ambiguous. V lost 4 bases and J 1 base, leaving 11 bases between the germline ends. The CDR3 totals 15 residues. Looked up from germline, CDR1 is LNHDA and CDR2 is SQIVND (reference sequence). CDR3 in amino acids: CASSSFETSYNEQFF. Here the CDR3 DNA reads TGTGCCAGTAGTAGCTTTGAAACATCCTACAATGAGCAGTTCTTC.

The genes are TRBV21-1 and TRBJ2-5; the D call of TRBD1 is as the table states it, not checked on the DNA. TRBV21-1 is a known pseudogene. The CDR3 is made up of 16 amino acids. The CDR3: CASSKFQGASQETQYF. CDR3 nucleotide sequence: TGTGCCAGCAGCAAATTTCAGGGGGCGTCCCAAGAGACCCAGTACTTC.

This clone was detected a few times. The J gene is TRBJ1-5, the V gene TRBV21-1. TRBV21-1 is assigned pseudogene status. The CDR3 loop spans 11 amino acids. CDR3: CAILRNQPQHF. CDR3 DNA: TGTGCCATCCTACGCAATCAGCCCCAGCATTTT.

With respect to this clone: An end of the junction does not agree with germline; a read error may underlie this. The gene calls are TRBV7-8 and TRBJ1-4, with a possible D match to TRBD1 (6 bases). CDR1 and CDR2 (germline): SGHVS, FQNEAQ. There are 12 residues in the CDR3. The CDR3 here is CASSLLGGAMIF. The DNA of the CDR3 is TGTGCCAGCAGCTTACTAGGGGGGGCCATGATTTTT.

The genes are TRBV7-3 and TRBJ2-2; D call uncertain. The CDR3 is 16 amino acids. From germline, CDR1 is SGHTA and CDR2 FQGTGA. V was cut by 1 base and J by 0 bases, with 9 bases left in between. CDR3 loop: CASSLNTASNTGELFF. CDR3 nucleotides: TGTGCCAGCAGCTTAAACACAGCCTCGAACACCGGGGAGCTGTTTTTT.

V and J are TRBV5-1 and TRBJ1-1; TRBD1 matches at 8 bases. Trimming at V came to 4 bases and at J to 2 bases, leaving 1 base not matched to a gene. From germline, CDR1 is SGHRS and CDR2 YFSETQ. There are 13 residues in the CDR3. This CDR3 reads CASSQGANTEAFF. CDR3 DNA sequence: TGCGCCAGCAGCCAGGGGGCTAACACTGAAGCTTTCTTT.